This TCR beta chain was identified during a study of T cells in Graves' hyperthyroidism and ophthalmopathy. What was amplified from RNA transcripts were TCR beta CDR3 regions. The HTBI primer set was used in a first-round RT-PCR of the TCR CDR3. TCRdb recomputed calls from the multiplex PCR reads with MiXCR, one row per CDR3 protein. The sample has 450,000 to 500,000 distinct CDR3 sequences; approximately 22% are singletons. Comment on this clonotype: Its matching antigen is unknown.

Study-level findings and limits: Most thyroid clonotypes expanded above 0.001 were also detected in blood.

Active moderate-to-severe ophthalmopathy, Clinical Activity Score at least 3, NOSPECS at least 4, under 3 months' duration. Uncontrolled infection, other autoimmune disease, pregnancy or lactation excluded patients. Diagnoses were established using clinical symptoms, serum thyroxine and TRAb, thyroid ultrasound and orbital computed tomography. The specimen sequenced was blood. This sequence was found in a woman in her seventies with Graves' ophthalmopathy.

The CDR3 DNA sequence: TGTGCCAGCAGTGAATATGGGGGAAGTGGGGCCAACGTCCTGACTTTC. This encodes CASSEYGGSGANVLTF. The gene calls are TRBV25-1 and TRBJ2-6; perhaps D is TRBD1 or TRBD2 (5 bases each). The CDR3 has 16 residues. CDR1 and CDR2 (germline): MGHDK, SYGVNS. V gave up 0 bases and J gave up 3 bases, with 9 bases separating them.